Below, 21 T cell receptor beta chains from the same sample are listed, as sequenced in a study of spatial heterogeneity in lung cancer. Study observations and caveats: Counts of expanded intratumoral alpha and beta TCRs tracked tumor mutation counts.

TCRdb recomputed calls from the 5' RACE reads with MiXCR, one row per CDR3 protein. Of over 8,500 distinct CDR3 sequences in the sample, 5% to 7% were seen once. The sample's time point: sample taken at primary tumor resection. No cognate antigen is known for these TCRs. The sequencing used lung tumor tissue, collected at surgery. These receptors originate from a female donor with early-stage non-small cell lung cancer.

This clonotype was recorded at least ten times. The rearrangement joins TRBV5-4 to TRBJ1-4; maybe TRBD1 (5 bases). Deletions cut 4 bases from V and 7 bases from J, with 11 bases between. This CDR3 region has 13 residues. Germline lookup yields CDR1 SGHNT and CDR2 YYREEE (reference sequence). The DNA for the CDR3 is TGTGCCAGCAGCACAACCGGGACTGAAAAACTGTTTTTT. It yields the protein CASSTTGTEKLFF.

This clonotype was observed a handful of times. This chain connects TRBV11-3 to TRBJ2-4; D is perhaps TRBD2 (6 bases). The length of the CDR3 is 14 residues. V was trimmed by 3 bases and J by 3 bases, leaving 9 bases between them. The germline CDR1 and CDR2 sequences are SGHNT and YENEEA. Here the CDR3 DNA reads TGTGCCAGCAGCTTCGGGGGAGACAAAAACATTCAGTACTTC. It yields the protein CASSFGGDKNIQYF.

This clonotype counts as medium-sized (0.01 to 0.1%). The CDR3 DNA follows: TGCAGTGCTAGAGATCTCGGGCTCCGCGATGGGGTAAATTCACCCCTCCACTTT. This codes for CSARDLGLRDGVNSPLHF. The chain uses TRBV20-1 and TRBJ1-6; no clear D. The germline gives CDR1 DFQATT, CDR2 SNEGSKA (reference sequence). The V end lost 0 bases, the J end lost 7 bases, and 22 bases lay between the germline ends. The CDR3 loop spans 18 amino acids.

This clonotype came up many times. The gene calls are TRBV12-3 or TRBV12-4 and TRBJ1-1, with unresolved D. V was cut by 3 bases and J by 0 bases, with 5 bases left in between. The CDR3 runs 13 residues. CDR3 sequence: CASSFRMNTEAFF. In DNA form, the CDR3 reads TGTGCCAGCAGTTTCCGGATGAACACTGAAGCTTTCTTT.

At least ten counts were recorded for this clonotype. The chain combines TRBV12-5 with TRBJ2-1, with D perhaps matching TRBD2 (6 bases). The V end was cut by 6 bases, the J end by 4 bases, with 19 bases between. There are 16 residues in the CDR3. Per the germline V gene, CDR1 is LGHNT and CDR2 is FRNRAP. The chain's CDR3 is CASGAPVAGTYNEQFF. As DNA, the CDR3 is TGTGCTAGTGGGGCCCCTGTGGCGGGAACATACAATGAGCAGTTCTTC.

This clonotype was counted ten times or more. The chain links TRBV20-1 to TRBJ2-3; 10 nucleotides line up with TRBD2. Germline trimming cut 0 bases from V and 5 bases from J; bases unmatched to any gene: 17. The CDR3 is made up of 19 amino acids. Germline loops: CDR1 DFQATT, CDR2 SNEGSKA (reference sequence). CDR3 loop: CSARDSLAGVFGRRDTQYF. DNA of the CDR3: TGCAGTGCTAGAGATAGCCTAGCGGGAGTTTTCGGTCGCAGAGATACGCAGTATTTT.

This clonotype came up many times. The CDR3 spells CASSRTSGSLSTDTQYF. The CDR3 bases are TGCGCCAGCAGCCGAACTTCAGGGAGTTTGAGCACAGATACGCAGTATTTT. The J gene is TRBJ2-3, the V gene TRBV5-1; either TRBD1 or TRBD2 may supply D (5 bases each). Germline loops: CDR1 SGHRS, CDR2 YFSETQ. There are 17 residues in the CDR3. V dropped 4 bases and J dropped 0 bases, with 18 bases sitting between them.

This clonotype was seen ten or more times. The rearrangement uses TRBV9 and TRBJ2-3, with 11 bases that match TRBD2. The ends lost 4 bases at V and 6 bases at J; junction bases unmatched: 10. The CDR3 loop spans 16 amino acids. Germline V lookup: CDR1 SGDLS, CDR2 YYNGEE. The CDR3 nucleotides read TGTGCCAGCAGCCGTCATAGCGGGGGGGCCCTCGATACGCAGTATTTT. This codes for CASSRHSGGALDTQYF.

A few counts support this clonotype. V and J are TRBV7-2 and TRBJ2-3, with D unclear. The CDR3 spans 15 residues. CDR1 and CDR2 from the germline V gene are SGHTA and FQGNSA. Trimming took off 5 bases at V and 0 bases at J, with 12 bases between the two ends. CDR3 region: CASSPILGSTDTQYF. DNA of the CDR3: TGTGCCAGCAGCCCAATCCTCGGGAGCACAGATACGCAGTATTTT. The whole variable domain, remainder taken from reference TRBV7-2 and TRBJ2-3, is GAGVSQSPSNKVTEKGKDVELRCDPISGHTALYWYRQSLGQGLEFLIYFQGNSAPDKSGLPSDRFSAERTGGSVSTLTIQRTQQEDSAVYLCASSPILGSTDTQYFGPGTRLTVL.

This clonotype was counted a few times. Given a much more abundant clone one base away, this may be a read error. The CDR3 spells CAGSQVEASGAFF. The CDR3 bases are TGTGCCGGCAGCCAAGTAGAGGCGTCGGGAGCTTTCTTT. This chain connects TRBV3-1 to TRBJ1-1; D is unresolved. CDR1 is LGHDT, CDR2 YNNKEL, per germline (reference sequence). CDR3 length: 13 amino acids.

In its sample, this clonotype was seen many times. V and J are TRBV11-2 and TRBJ2-3; 10 nucleotides match TRBD2. This CDR3 region has 15 residues. The ends lost 3 bases at V and 6 bases at J; junction bases unmatched: 6. Germline-derived CDR1 and CDR2 are SGHAT and FQNNGV. The CDR3 loop reads CASSFTGTSADTQYF. The CDR3 region has the DNA TGTGCCAGCAGCTTTACCGGGACTAGCGCGGATACGCAGTATTTT.

This clonotype was observed many times. The rearrangement uses TRBV7-2 and TRBJ2-1; maybe TRBD2 (6 bases). The CDR3 is made up of 17 amino acids. In germline, CDR1 is SGHTA, CDR2 FQGNSA. V was trimmed by 1 base and J by 1 base, leaving 14 bases between them. For the CDR3, the DNA is TGTGCCAGCAGCTTAGTCGGGAGTGTTGGGTCCTACAATGAGCAGTTCTTC. It translates to CASSLVGSVGSYNEQFF.

This clonotype has a count of ten or more. The J gene is TRBJ2-7, the V gene TRBV30; weak D call: TRBD1 (6 bases). The CDR3 totals 14 residues. V dropped 2 bases and J dropped 6 bases, with 17 bases sitting between them. Germline CDR1 GTSNPN, CDR2 SVGIG (reference sequence). CDR3 protein: CAWSPGTFLTEQYF. In DNA form, the CDR3 reads TGTGCCTGGAGTCCGGGGACATTCCTCACCGAGCAGTACTTC.

This clonotype was seen ten or more times. The chain uses TRBV20-1 and TRBJ2-7; a weak D match, TRBD1 (5 bases). This CDR3 contains 12 residues. Trimming removed 3 bases from V and 0 bases from J, with 6 bases in between. Germline CDR1 reads DFQATT; CDR2 reads SNEGSKA (reference sequence). The CDR3 DNA is TGCAGTGCTAGGACAGACTCCTACGAGCAGTACTTC. This gives the protein CSARTDSYEQYF.

Judged by abundance, this clonotype is medium-sized. The chain uses TRBV28 and TRBJ2-1; 7 nucleotides agree with TRBD2. Germline values: CDR1 MDHEN, CDR2 SYDVKM. V lost 1 base, J lost 4 bases, and 4 bases stayed unmatched. The CDR3 is 15 amino acids. Here the CDR3 reads CASSLSRTRYNEQFF. As DNA, the CDR3 is TGTGCCAGCAGTTTATCCCGGACTAGATACAATGAGCAGTTCTTC.

This clonotype has a count of ten or more. The chain links TRBV18 to TRBJ2-7; the match to TRBD1 covers 11 bases. The germline CDR1 and CDR2 sequences are KGHSH and LQKENI. The J segment lost 6 bases and the V segment lost 4 bases, leaving 8 bases of the junction unmatched. CDR3 size: 15 residues. This CDR3 is CASSRQGQGAREQYF. The CDR3 nucleotides are TGTGCCAGCTCACGGCAAGGACAGGGGGCGCGCGAGCAGTACTTC.

This clonotype was seen repeatedly, ten times or more. Here the CDR3 reads CASSLGFQLNQPQHF. CDR3 nucleotide sequence: TGTGCCAGCAGCTTGGGTTTTCAATTAAATCAGCCCCAGCATTTT. The chain uses TRBV5-5 and TRBJ1-5; D unclear. CDR1 SGHKS and CDR2 YYEKEE come from the germline V gene (reference sequence). There are 15 residues in the CDR3. Trimming cost V 0 bases and J 4 bases, with 11 bases left between them.

This clonotype was seen a few times. V usage is TRBV3-1 and J usage is TRBJ1-1, with a tentative D call TRBD1 (6 bases). Trimming left V 0 bases short and J 11 bases short, with 16 bases between. This CDR3 contains 14 residues. The V gene's germline CDR1 is LGHDT and CDR2 YNNKEL (reference sequence). CDR3 loop: CASSQDPRDNVAFF. The CDR3 DNA sequence: TGTGCCAGCAGCCAAGATCCCCGGGACAACGTGGCTTTCTTT.

In this sample, this clonotype turned up many times. As DNA, the CDR3 is TGTGCCAGCACTCTTGGAGGGCCTGGGGCCAACGTCCTGACTTTC. Residues: CASTLGGPGANVLTF. This sequence joins TRBV28 and TRBJ2-6, with D maybe TRBD2 (6 bases). The germline gives CDR1 MDHEN, CDR2 SYDVKM. The CDR3 consists of 15 residues. V lost 7 bases, J lost 2 bases, and 12 bases lay in between.

Ten or more counts support this clonotype. The chain is built from TRBV7-2 and TRBJ2-7; no clear D. The V gene's germline CDR1 is SGHTA and CDR2 FQGNSA. The CDR3 is made up of 13 amino acids. With 3 bases removed from V and 2 bases from J, the gap between germline ends came to 8 bases. CDR3 residues: CASSFWNTYEQYF. Written as DNA, the CDR3 is TGTGCCAGCAGCTTCTGGAACACCTACGAGCAGTACTTC.

This clonotype was observed at least ten times. The chain recombines TRBV5-1 with TRBJ2-5, with 8 positions matching TRBD2. The CDR3 consists of 16 residues. Germline V CDR1 and CDR2: SGHRS, YFSETQ. The V segment lost 0 bases and the J segment 0 bases; nucleotides outside the gene matches: 4. CDR3 nucleotides: TGCGCCAGCAGCTTGGTGATAGCGGGGTACCAAGAGACCCAGTACTTC. This gives the protein CASSLVIAGYQETQYF.